The source of this TCR beta chain is a study of blood T cell repertoires in COVID-19. Study as a whole: From T cells, B-cell-depleted T cells, or PBMCs came the material, which was cDNA or gDNA.

J gave up 7 bases and V 4 bases, and 8 bases lay outside the gene matches. Germline V gene data show CDR1 as MNHEY and CDR2 as SMNVEV (reference sequence). This CDR3 is 14 amino acids long. Original processing notes: Reference gene primers were amplified, and this amplification served to estimate nucleated cell counts. Libraries were prepared by immunoSEQ multiplex PCR; TCRdb keeps only in-frame clonotypes and omits some of them. The V and J calls and clone size come from that table; D and trimming were worked out from the DNA. Altogether about 290,000 clones are present, 85% to 90% being singletons, with the ten largest covering around 4.4%.

This TCR came from a man aged 35-49 years with acute or convalescent COVID-19. The specimen sequenced was peripheral blood. The rearrangement links TRBV27 to TRBJ1-1, with TRBD1 matching over 8 bases. CDR3 coding DNA: TGTGCCAGCAGTTCGCGAGGGACAGGAGGTGAAGCTTTCTTT. Translation gives CASSSRGTGGEAFF.